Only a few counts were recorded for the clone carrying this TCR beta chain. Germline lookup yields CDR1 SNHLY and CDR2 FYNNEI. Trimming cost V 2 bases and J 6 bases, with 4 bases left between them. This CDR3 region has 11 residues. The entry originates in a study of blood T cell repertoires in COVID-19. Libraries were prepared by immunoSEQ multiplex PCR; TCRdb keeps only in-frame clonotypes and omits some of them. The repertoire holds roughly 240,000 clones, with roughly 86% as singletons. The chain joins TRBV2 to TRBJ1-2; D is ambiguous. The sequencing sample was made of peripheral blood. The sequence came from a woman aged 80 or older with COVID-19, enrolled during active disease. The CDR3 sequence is CASSEKHGYTF. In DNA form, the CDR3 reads TGTGCCAGCAGTGAAAAGCATGGCTACACCTTC.